This T cell receptor (beta chain) is from a study of T cell responses to AZD1222 COVID-19 vaccine (dated by TCRdb to the early 2020s). About the full investigation: A total of 233 trial participants underwent TCR sequencing, of whom 207 had received two doses of AZD1222 and roughly 26 had received two doses of the MenACWY control vaccine. Trial participants were enrolled by age into subgroups of 18-55, 56-69 and 70-plus years, and about 150, 27 and 61 TCR-sequenced participants, respectively, were included in these subgroups.

Summary of the overall study and its limitations: Spike-specific TCR breadth and depth rose significantly after two AZD1222 doses compared with day 0 and with MenACWY recipients. Conclusions about previously exposed vaccinees were limited because only a handful of AZD1222 recipients were SARS-CoV-2 seropositive at baseline. Vaccine-associated CD4 TCRs spanned the whole spike protein, with dominant responses in regions 160-218 and 743-854. Because no day 14 peak-response samples were available, repertoires were characterized only after the peak T cell response. Reportedly, close to half of the unique spike-specific TCRs recognized epitopes lying outside the regions that are mutated in the B.1.351 and B.1.1.7 variants. The 56-69-year group was small, and its depth increase did not reach significance, likely because of low power. Participants were mostly white British, with more females than males. The authors suggested clonal diversity may have been underestimated.

The CDR3 regions of human TCRbeta chains were subjected to immunosequencing. From the authors' description of their analysis: Repertoire TCRs were checked for matches against a reference library of SARS-CoV-2-specific TCRs that had been generated using the MIRA antigen-specificity platform. Breadth was defined as the fraction of unique TCRs that were SARS-CoV-2-associated, and depth was defined as the fraction of total T cells that were SARS-CoV-2-associated. Each spike-specific TCR was assigned to its reactive spike region and to a CD4 or CD8 class using the MIRA data. Log10-transformed breadth and depth values were compared by one-way ANOVA with Sidak's multiple comparisons tests. Drawn from immuneACCESS, this table holds only the in-frame rearrangements with V and J called that TCRdb kept. Clones are partly lost; checked studies trace under half to an unresolved V gene and leave the rest unexplained. The V and J calls and clone size were taken over from that table, and D and trimming were inferred from the DNA. This sample is represented by 150,000 or so clones; roughly nine tenths of them were singletons. The ten most abundant clones make up more than 5.5% of the sample.

The CDR3, from cysteine to phenylalanine, totals 15 residues. Only the CDR3 DNA stays, 45 bases, in frame from base 1. CDR1 LGHDT and CDR2 YNNKEL are derived from the germline V gene (reference sequence). V and J are trimmed by 1 base and 5 bases, and the gene matches miss 6 bases of the junction. The time point label on this specimen signifies: baseline before first vaccination. Taken with the paper, the label for treatment or condition translates to: meningococcal conjugate vaccine given as trial control. Vaccinee samples came from UK trials COV001 and COV002, including a single-blind randomized controlled phase 2/3 trial of AZD1222 (ChAdOx1 nCoV-19) in healthy adults. For TCRbeta chain sequencing, PBMC samples were collected from trial participants at day 0 and at day 28 after the second dose. With regard to this clone: Its antigen is still unknown. Within one base of it there is no much larger clone, and no base qualities were kept.

Recombination connected TRBV3-1 (or the pseudogene TRBV3-2) to TRBJ1-1; 8 central nucleotides agree with TRBD1. Source: peripheral blood, taken on day 0 of MenACWY control vaccination. The sequence was obtained from an adult in good health. The DNA reads as follows: TGTGCCAGCAGCCAAGGAGGACAGGGCAGAACTGAAGCTTTCTTT. It is translated as CASSQGGQGRTEAFF.